This TCR beta chain was sequenced during a study of beta chain features in type 1 diabetes. About 120 mL of blood, on average, came from one heparinised draw per donor. TCRB transcripts that were expressed got sequenced, as all of the isolated RNA had been reverse transcribed. Produced via immunoSEQ multiplex PCR; TCRdb's table is partial and in-frame only. The data hold around 130,000 clones, with roughly 15% observed a single time. This clone was counted many times. Its antigen is currently unknown. This CDR3 region has 16 residues. The ends lost 5 bases at V and 0 bases at J; junction bases unmatched: 7. Germline values: CDR1 SGDLS, CDR2 YYNGEE. Findings and limits, study-wide: All four CD4+ subsets from Type 1 diabetes patients carried moderately but significantly shorter TCRB CDR3s. VDJ junctions sequenced from type 1 diabetes patients showed fewer insertions and more deletions.

Sequenced material: central memory CD4+ T cells from blood. This TCR was recovered from a man between 25 and 39 years old with type 1 diabetes. This chain joins TRBV9 and TRBJ1-5; 8 nucleotides agree with TRBD1. This chain's CDR3 is CASSSGGPYSNQPQHF. The DNA for the CDR3 is TGTGCCAGCAGTTCAGGGGGCCCGTATAGCAATCAGCCCCAGCATTTT.